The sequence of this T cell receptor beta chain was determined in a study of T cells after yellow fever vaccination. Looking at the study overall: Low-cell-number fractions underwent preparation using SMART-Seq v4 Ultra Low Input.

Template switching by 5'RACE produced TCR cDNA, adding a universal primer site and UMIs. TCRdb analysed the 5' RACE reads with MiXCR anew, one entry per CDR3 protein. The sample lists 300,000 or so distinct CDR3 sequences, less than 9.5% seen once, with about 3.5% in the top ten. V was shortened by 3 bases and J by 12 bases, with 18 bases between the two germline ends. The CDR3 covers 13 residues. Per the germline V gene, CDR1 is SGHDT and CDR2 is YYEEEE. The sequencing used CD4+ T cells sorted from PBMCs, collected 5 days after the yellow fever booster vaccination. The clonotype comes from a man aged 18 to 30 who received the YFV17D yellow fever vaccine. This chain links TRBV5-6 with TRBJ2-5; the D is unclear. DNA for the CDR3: TGTGCCAGCAGCTCCAGGAGACCGGGCCTAAAGTACTTC. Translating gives CASSSRRPGLKYF.